Included here is one TCR beta chain sequence, with context. This CDR3 has 14 residues. V lost 1 base, J lost 6 bases, and 3 bases stayed unmatched. Germline loops: CDR1 LNHDA, CDR2 SQIVND (reference sequence). This sample was included in a study of blood T cell repertoires in COVID-19. Looking at the study overall: From the United States, Italy and Spain came samples of acute and convalescent COVID-19. PBMCs, B-cell-depleted T cells, or T cells provided the cDNA or gDNA that made up the material.

Original handling: Nucleated cell number was recorded as an estimate derived from reference gene primer amplification. Sequencing was performed with immunoSEQ multiplex PCR; in TCRdb, only in-frame clones are kept and a portion is missing. V and J calls and clone size come straight from that table; D and trimming were deduced from the DNA. The table shows more than 200,000 clones, with approximately 90% occurring only once. Sequenced material: peripheral blood. This sequence was found in a woman aged 40 to 50 who had recovered from COVID-19. This chain links TRBV19 with TRBJ1-1; 9 nucleotides align to TRBD1. The CDR3 sequence: CASSIGGTGPEAFF. The DNA of the CDR3 is TGTGCCAGTAGTATAGGGGGGACAGGGCCTGAAGCTTTCTTT.